This TCR beta chain was found in a study of OX40 agonist ivuxolimab in advanced cancers. Study-wide results and limits: On average, a greater number of expanded clones characterised CD8+ T cells relative to CD4+.

Here immunoSEQ multiplex PCR was the method, and the copy in TCRdb shows in-frame clones only, minus some. The table has roughly 72,000 clones, roughly nine tenths seen once. Germline-derived CDR1 and CDR2 are SEHNR and FQNEAQ (reference sequence). The CDR3 extends over 17 amino acids. V lost 5 bases to trimming and J lost 0 bases, with 14 bases between them. Concerning this clone itself: What it recognizes is unknown.

The sequences come from CD4+ or CD8+ T cells sorted from blood, collected in a trial of the OX40 agonist ivuxolimab. The V gene is TRBV7-9, the J gene TRBJ2-6, with D perhaps matching TRBD1 or TRBD2 (5 bases each). This TCR was recovered from an adult with an advanced solid tumor such as melanoma, head and neck, liver or kidney cancer. This CDR3 is CASSDRDGHSGANVLTF. DNA for the CDR3: TGTGCCAGCAGCGACCGGGACGGCCACTCTGGGGCCAACGTCCTGACTTTC.